Listed below are T cell receptor beta chains from one sample, sequenced in a study of cytomegalovirus exposure and HLA in healthy donors. Libraries were prepared by immunoSEQ multiplex PCR; TCRdb keeps only in-frame clonotypes and omits some of them. This sample yields some 140,000 clones, of which about 88% are seen a single time; 20% to 25% belongs to the top ten. Material for sequencing was PBMCs. These TCRs come from a man younger than 30 in good health and CMV-seropositive. Both conserved end residues are part of each CDR3. Each record gives: J gene, D gene, V gene, clone size, CDR3 protein, CDR3 DNA. A D gene is named only where the DNA matches it firmly. Clone size, where shown, is once, few, many, or a class for clones that have expanded.

J gene: TRBJ1-1; D gene: .; V gene: TRBV28; clone size: once; CDR3 protein: CASSVRSFKAFF; CDR3 DNA: TGTGCCAGCAGTGTCCGTAGTTTCAAAGCTTTCTTT
J gene: TRBJ2-7; D gene: TRBD2; V gene: TRBV2; clone size: .; CDR3 protein: CASSEAASGSYEQYF; CDR3 DNA: TGTGCCAGCAGTGAAGCGGCTAGCGGCTCCTACGAGCAGTACTTC
J gene: TRBJ2-1; D gene: .; V gene: TRBV2; clone size: few; CDR3 protein: CASRWSSYNEQFF; CDR3 DNA: TGTGCCAGCAGATGGAGCTCCTACAATGAGCAGTTCTTC
J gene: TRBJ2-1; D gene: TRBD1; V gene: TRBV18; clone size: .; CDR3 protein: CASSPGQGNEQFF; CDR3 DNA: TGTGCCAGCTCACCCGGACAGGGAAATGAGCAGTTCTTC
J gene: TRBJ2-1; D gene: .; V gene: TRBV5-4; clone size: .; CDR3 protein: CASSSYSSNEQFF; CDR3 DNA: TGTGCCAGCAGCTCCTACTCCTCTAATGAGCAGTTCTTC
J gene: TRBJ2-7; D gene: .; V gene: TRBV29-1; clone size: .; CDR3 protein: CSVVEGTHEQYF; CDR3 DNA: TGCAGCGTCGTAGAGGGTACTCACGAGCAGTACTTC
J gene: TRBJ1-1; D gene: TRBD1; V gene: TRBV4-2; clone size: .; CDR3 protein: CASSLSVDRRGFEAFF; CDR3 DNA: TGTGCCAGCAGCCTTTCCGTGGACAGGAGAGGGTTTGAAGCTTTCTTT
J gene: TRBJ1-3; D gene: .; V gene: TRBV9; clone size: .; CDR3 protein: CASSVGRARSSGNTIYF; CDR3 DNA: TGTGCCAGCAGCGTAGGCAGGGCCCGAAGCTCTGGAAACACCATATATTTT
J gene: TRBJ1-5; D gene: TRBD1; V gene: TRBV30; clone size: once; CDR3 protein: CAWRLGQGGNQPQHF; CDR3 DNA: TGTGCCTGGAGACTCGGACAGGGGGGGAATCAGCCCCAGCATTTT
J gene: TRBJ2-2; D gene: .; V gene: TRBV7-2; clone size: .; CDR3 protein: CASSGRLVGTGELFF; CDR3 DNA: TGTGCCAGCAGCGGACGACTAGTTGGCACCGGGGAGCTGTTTTTT
J gene: TRBJ1-2; D gene: TRBD1; V gene: TRBV6-1; clone size: .; CDR3 protein: CASRGQGLNYGYTF; CDR3 DNA: TGTGCCAGCAGGGGACAGGGCTTAAACTATGGCTACACCTTC
J gene: TRBJ1-1; D gene: TRBD1; V gene: TRBV5-1; clone size: few; CDR3 protein: CASSPGTVEAFF; CDR3 DNA: TGCGCCAGCAGCCCTGGGACAGTTGAAGCTTTCTTT
J gene: TRBJ2-7; D gene: TRBD2; V gene: TRBV4-1; clone size: .; CDR3 protein: CASSPGDKRGSYEQYF; CDR3 DNA: TGCGCCAGCAGCCCGGGAGACAAGCGGGGCTCCTACGAGCAGTACTTC
J gene: TRBJ1-2; D gene: .; V gene: TRBV6-5; clone size: .; CDR3 protein: CASSSRDYGTIYGYTF; CDR3 DNA: TGTGCCAGCAGTTCGAGAGATTACGGGACAATCTATGGCTACACCTTC
J gene: TRBJ2-5; D gene: .; V gene: TRBV9; clone size: .; CDR3 protein: CASSVAIQETQYF; CDR3 DNA: TGTGCCAGCAGCGTAGCAATCCAAGAGACCCAGTACTTC
J gene: TRBJ1-4; D gene: TRBD1; V gene: TRBV2; clone size: .; CDR3 protein: CASRETGVYEKLFF; CDR3 DNA: TGTGCCAGCAGGGAGACAGGGGTATATGAAAAACTGTTTTTT
J gene: TRBJ2-5; D gene: TRBD1; V gene: TRBV27; clone size: .; CDR3 protein: CASSLAGTAQETQYF; CDR3 DNA: TGTGCCAGCAGTTTGGCCGGGACAGCCCAAGAGACCCAGTACTTC
J gene: TRBJ2-6; D gene: .; V gene: TRBV5-1; clone size: once; CDR3 protein: CASSLILSGANVLTF; CDR3 DNA: TGCGCCAGCAGCTTGATCCTCTCTGGGGCCAACGTCCTGACTTTC
J gene: TRBJ1-5; D gene: .; V gene: TRBV6-5; clone size: .; CDR3 protein: CASSYKQSNQPQHF; CDR3 DNA: TGTGCCAGCAGTTACAAGCAAAGCAATCAGCCCCAGCATTTT
J gene: TRBJ2-1; D gene: TRBD1; V gene: TRBV5-1; clone size: .; CDR3 protein: CASSSGTASYNEQFF; CDR3 DNA: TGCGCCAGCAGCTCCGGGACAGCCTCCTACAATGAGCAGTTCTTC
J gene: TRBJ1-2; D gene: TRBD1; V gene: TRBV6-1; clone size: .; CDR3 protein: CASSVPQGAFGGYTF; CDR3 DNA: TGTGCCAGCAGTGTCCCCCAGGGGGCCTTTGGTGGCTACACCTTC
J gene: TRBJ1-1; D gene: .; V gene: TRBV6-5; clone size: .; CDR3 protein: CASSSLRREAFF; CDR3 DNA: TGTGCCAGCAGTTCCTTGCGCCGGGAGGCTTTCTTT
J gene: TRBJ2-7; D gene: TRBD1; V gene: TRBV5-6; clone size: .; CDR3 protein: CASRYRDRTYEQYF; CDR3 DNA: TGTGCCAGCAGGTACCGGGACAGGACCTACGAGCAGTACTTC
J gene: TRBJ2-1; D gene: TRBD2; V gene: TRBV27; clone size: .; CDR3 protein: CASNGLAGAGYEQFF; CDR3 DNA: TGTGCCAGCAATGGACTAGCGGGGGCCGGGTATGAGCAGTTCTTC
J gene: TRBJ2-1; D gene: TRBD2; V gene: TRBV5-1; clone size: .; CDR3 protein: CASSPWSGSSYNEQFF; CDR3 DNA: TGCGCCAGCAGCCCGTGGAGCGGGAGCTCCTACAATGAGCAGTTCTTC
J gene: TRBJ2-7; D gene: .; V gene: TRBV25-1; clone size: once; CDR3 protein: CASSATGSYEQYF; CDR3 DNA: TGTGCCAGCAGTGCGACAGGCTCCTACGAGCAGTACTTC
J gene: TRBJ2-1; D gene: TRBD2; V gene: TRBV7-9; clone size: .; CDR3 protein: CASSFRTSPSSYNEQFF; CDR3 DNA: TGTGCCAGCAGCTTTCGGACTAGCCCGAGCTCCTACAATGAGCAGTTCTTC
J gene: TRBJ2-7; D gene: TRBD2; V gene: TRBV4-1; clone size: .; CDR3 protein: CASSQDRLAGSYEQYF; CDR3 DNA: TGCGCCAGCAGCCAAGACCGACTAGCGGGTAGCTACGAGCAGTACTTC
J gene: TRBJ2-7; D gene: TRBD1; V gene: TRBV10-1; clone size: many; CDR3 protein: CASSGPDRDSYEQYF; CDR3 DNA: TGCGCCAGCAGCGGACCGGACAGGGATTCCTACGAGCAGTACTTC
J gene: TRBJ1-5; D gene: TRBD1; V gene: TRBV14; clone size: .; CDR3 protein: CAPGGQGYQPQHF; CDR3 DNA: TGTGCCCCAGGGGGACAGGGATATCAGCCCCAGCATTTT
J gene: TRBJ1-1; D gene: .; V gene: TRBV11-1; clone size: .; CDR3 protein: CASSPRLGGTEAFF; CDR3 DNA: TGTGCCAGCAGCCCCAGGCTCGGGGGAACTGAAGCTTTCTTT
J gene: TRBJ1-1; D gene: .; V gene: TRBV5-1; clone size: once; CDR3 protein: CASSLGRGGVNTEAFF; CDR3 DNA: TGCGCCAGCAGCTTGGGGCGGGGCGGGGTGAACACTGAAGCTTTCTTT
J gene: TRBJ2-6; D gene: TRBD2; V gene: TRBV7-6; clone size: .; CDR3 protein: CASSLLAGTGSGANVLTF; CDR3 DNA: TGTGCCAGCAGCTTATTAGCGGGAACCGGGTCTGGGGCCAACGTCCTGACTTTC
J gene: TRBJ2-2; D gene: .; V gene: TRBV4-3; clone size: .; CDR3 protein: CASSQAWRGTGELFF; CDR3 DNA: TGCGCCAGCAGCCAAGCTTGGAGGGGCACCGGGGAGCTGTTTTTT
J gene: TRBJ1-1; D gene: .; V gene: TRBV7-6; clone size: .; CDR3 protein: CASSRRENTEAFF; CDR3 DNA: TGTGCCAGCAGTAGGCGGGAGAACACTGAAGCTTTCTTT
J gene: TRBJ1-2; D gene: TRBD1; V gene: TRBV7-9; clone size: once; CDR3 protein: CASSPRQGGPRGYTF; CDR3 DNA: TGTGCCAGCAGTCCCAGACAGGGGGGGCCCAGGGGCTACACCTTC
J gene: TRBJ2-3; D gene: .; V gene: TRBV19; clone size: .; CDR3 protein: CASQVRQGDTQYF; CDR3 DNA: TGTGCCAGCCAGGTCCGGCAGGGCGATACGCAGTATTTT